This T cell receptor beta chain emerged from a study of cytotoxic CD8 clonotypes in ibrutinib-treated CLL. The intended depth for sequencing was 1 in 200,000 to 1 in 1 million T cells. Sequencing was performed with immunoSEQ multiplex PCR; in TCRdb, only in-frame clones are kept and a portion is missing. The sample records 250,000 to 350,000 clones, approximately 79% being singletons. After removal of 1 base from V and 4 bases from J, the junction contained 7 bases not matched to a gene. The CDR3 totals 15 residues. The V gene's germline CDR1 is SGHAT and CDR2 FQNNGV. With respect to this clone: Its specificity is not known.

Study-wide findings and caveats: On treatment, the uncommon public clonotypes contracted or remained stable. Samples were collected at differing times from sustained-remission and progressing patients. Clonality correlated strongly with circulating CD8+ T cells and exceeded age-matched healthy donors at baseline.

This receptor was identified in a human donor with chronic lymphocytic leukemia. Source: PBMCs, taken at disease progression, from a patient treated with ibrutinib. The rearrangement joins TRBV11-2 to TRBJ2-7; TRBD1 matches 7 bases. The CDR3 DNA is TGTGCCAGCAGCTTAGTGCATCACAGGGGATACGAGCAGTACTTC. Its translation is CASSLVHHRGYEQYF.